This TCR beta chain was retrieved from a study of blood T cell repertoires in COVID-19. The germline V gene encodes CDR1 MNHEY and CDR2 SMNVEV (reference sequence). The length of the CDR3 is 14 residues. V was clipped by 5 bases and J by 6 bases, with 17 bases between them. In the source study's methods: Amplification from reference gene primers served as the basis for estimated nucleated cell counts. The data were produced by immunoSEQ multiplex PCR, yet TCRdb's version contains in-frame clones alone and is incomplete. The V and J calls and clone size were taken over from that table, and D and trimming were inferred from the DNA. Of about 380,000 clones detected, more than 75% appear once; the ten largest clones hold approximately 1.2%. Participants were aged 18 to 89 years, lived in some 23 US areas, and enrolled virtually.

The sequence derives from a woman between 18 and 29 years old who had recovered from COVID-19. The chain carries TRBV27 and TRBJ2-7; a weak D match, TRBD1 (6 bases). Sequenced sample: PBMCs or T cells enriched from blood (not recorded which). The DNA of the CDR3 is TGTGCCAGCAGTCCCCCACAGGGAGTTTCCGAGCAGTACTTC. This encodes CASSPPQGVSEQYF.